This T cell receptor beta chain was observed in a study of blood T cell repertoires in COVID-19 (dated by TCRdb to about 2020). Context from the whole study: Samples covering the acute and convalescent phases of COVID-19 were provided by collaborators in the United States, Italy and Spain. The samples were drawn from the first 160 participants of the ongoing ImmuneRACE study and from over a thousand subjects provided by 6 global collaborators. The dataset comprised deeply sampled blood TCRbeta repertoires from subjects exposed to, actively infected with, or recovered from COVID-19. The repertoires were made available in a free public database intended to serve as a resource for research on the immune response to SARS-CoV-2. Sample metadata almost always included a de-identified subject ID, COVID-19 status, age in years and sex. HLA class I and class II types, where available, came from metadata supplied by the sample provider rather than from assay-based typing. The prospective study material was composed of cDNA or gDNA derived from T cells, B-cell-depleted T cells, or PBMCs.

The immunoSEQ Assay, a bias-controlled multiplex PCR, was used to amplify TCRbeta CDR3 regions from genomic DNA. The source study handled its data this way. The number of nucleated cells in each sample was estimated from the amplification of reference gene primers within the assay. To quantify the absolute abundance of each unique TCRbeta CDR3 rearrangement, sequence reads were collapsed and filtered. For each sample, productive Simpson clonality was calculated as the square root of Simpson's diversity index over productive rearrangements. TCRdb retrieved this table from immuneACCESS and kept in-frame rearrangements only. Not all clones are present; in checked studies, unresolved V genes account for under half, and no reason is known for the remainder. The V and J calls and clone size were taken over from that table, and D and trimming were inferred from the DNA. The sample data list around 200,000 clones, and 65% to 90% of these were observed just once. Together, the top ten hold roughly 4.5% of the sample.

In the case of this clone: Its cognate antigen has yet to be identified. Per-base quality was not reported, and no clone a single base away is much larger than it.

The paper's findings and limits, for the study overall: Clinical and demographic metadata were provided uncurated, with the amount varying by source and participant.

Its CDR3 holds 17 amino acids, cysteine through phenylalanine. Only the CDR3 DNA is retained, 51 bases long and in frame from the first base. The germline V gene gives CDR1 as MGHDK and CDR2 as SYGVNS. Compared with germline, V lacks 3 bases and J lacks 3 bases; bases without a gene match: 8. Collaborating institutions collected whole blood in K2EDTA tubes following their own protocols. Collaborator samples were shipped for TCRbeta analysis as frozen whole blood, isolated PBMCs, or DNA extracted from either sample type. The rearrangement joined TRBV25-1 to TRBJ1-4; 9 bases in between match TRBD1. Sequenced material: peripheral blood. The receptor was isolated from a middle-aged man with acute or convalescent COVID-19. DNA sequence: TGTGCCAGCAGTGATCCCGGACAGGGGTGGTCTAATGAAAAACTGTTTTTT. It is translated as CASSDPGQGWSNEKLFF.